Listed below are T cell receptor beta chains from one sample, sequenced in a study of T cells in Graves' hyperthyroidism and ophthalmopathy. TCRdb used MiXCR to reprocess the multiplex PCR reads, holding one entry per CDR3 protein. The repertoire holds 530,000 or so distinct CDR3 sequences, with under 20% as singletons. The sequencing sample was made of blood. The receptors originated from a woman younger than 30 with Graves' ophthalmopathy. Both conserved end residues are part of each CDR3. The D gene is left open where the match is weak.

v_gene: TRBV5-1; j_gene: TRBJ2-3; d_gene: TRBD1; CDR3aa: CASSLEGGPQNTDTQYF
v_gene: TRBV18; j_gene: TRBJ2-1; d_gene: NA; CDR3aa: CASSPEIPYNEQFF
v_gene: TRBV30; j_gene: TRBJ2-7; d_gene: NA; CDR3aa: CAWGGGGGEQYF
v_gene: TRBV24-1; j_gene: TRBJ1-2; d_gene: NA; CDR3aa: CATKGDGYTF
v_gene: TRBV7-3; j_gene: TRBJ2-3; d_gene: TRBD1; CDR3aa: CASSLNARGHEAQYF
v_gene: TRBV12-3/TRBV12-4; j_gene: TRBJ2-1; d_gene: NA; CDR3aa: CASALAESYNEQFF
v_gene: TRBV12-3/TRBV12-4; j_gene: TRBJ2-3; d_gene: NA; CDR3aa: CASITGNTDTQYF
v_gene: TRBV7-3; j_gene: TRBJ2-3; d_gene: TRBD2; CDR3aa: CASSLIAGGSDTQYF
v_gene: TRBV27; j_gene: TRBJ1-4; d_gene: TRBD1; CDR3aa: CASRQPGQGVTNEKLFF
v_gene: TRBV6-1; j_gene: TRBJ2-7; d_gene: TRBD1; CDR3aa: CASTETGYEQYF
v_gene: TRBV27; j_gene: TRBJ2-1; d_gene: NA; CDR3aa: CASRDLTHNEQFF
v_gene: TRBV7-2; j_gene: TRBJ1-2; d_gene: NA; CDR3aa: CASNSNSGTGLYGYTF
v_gene: TRBV28; j_gene: TRBJ1-5; d_gene: TRBD1; CDR3aa: CASSPVDRASNQPQHF
v_gene: TRBV6-4; j_gene: TRBJ1-1; d_gene: NA; CDR3aa: CASIETLGTEAFF
v_gene: TRBV9; j_gene: TRBJ2-2; d_gene: NA; CDR3aa: CASSVEGTPTGELFF
v_gene: TRBV29-1; j_gene: TRBJ1-1; d_gene: NA; CDR3aa: CSVKQINTEAFF
v_gene: TRBV7-9; j_gene: TRBJ2-5; d_gene: TRBD2; CDR3aa: CASTPSGGAEETQYF
v_gene: TRBV7-8; j_gene: TRBJ1-6; d_gene: NA; CDR3aa: CASSPWSGAGVNNSPLHF
v_gene: TRBV20-1; j_gene: TRBJ2-1; d_gene: NA; CDR3aa: CSARDRHLYNEQFF
v_gene: TRBV5-1; j_gene: TRBJ2-3; d_gene: NA; CDR3aa: CASRDHGDTQYF
v_gene: TRBV9; j_gene: TRBJ1-4; d_gene: NA; CDR3aa: CASSDGQNEKLFF
v_gene: TRBV9; j_gene: TRBJ1-1; d_gene: TRBD1; CDR3aa: CASSPRGGAEAFF
v_gene: TRBV5-1; j_gene: TRBJ2-7; d_gene: TRBD1; CDR3aa: CASSLSGGALYEQYF
v_gene: TRBV19; j_gene: TRBJ2-1; d_gene: NA; CDR3aa: CASRISTGPYNEQFF
v_gene: TRBV3-1; j_gene: TRBJ1-2; d_gene: TRBD1; CDR3aa: CASSLDRVSSYGYTF
v_gene: TRBV7-9; j_gene: TRBJ1-1; d_gene: NA; CDR3aa: CASSRGYTEAFF
v_gene: TRBV30; j_gene: TRBJ2-1; d_gene: TRBD2; CDR3aa: CAWTKRPGLAGLSYNEQFF
v_gene: TRBV12-3/TRBV12-4; j_gene: TRBJ1-2; d_gene: NA; CDR3aa: CASRVFTDSNYGYTF
v_gene: TRBV6-1; j_gene: TRBJ2-6; d_gene: NA; CDR3aa: CASSGAGLLSSGANVLTF
v_gene: TRBV15; j_gene: TRBJ2-7; d_gene: NA; CDR3aa: CATSRVRDISYEQYF
v_gene: TRBV6-2/TRBV6-3; j_gene: TRBJ2-2; d_gene: TRBD2; CDR3aa: CASRYPGLAGVETGELFF
v_gene: TRBV2; j_gene: TRBJ1-2; d_gene: TRBD1; CDR3aa: CASTRTGGYGYTF